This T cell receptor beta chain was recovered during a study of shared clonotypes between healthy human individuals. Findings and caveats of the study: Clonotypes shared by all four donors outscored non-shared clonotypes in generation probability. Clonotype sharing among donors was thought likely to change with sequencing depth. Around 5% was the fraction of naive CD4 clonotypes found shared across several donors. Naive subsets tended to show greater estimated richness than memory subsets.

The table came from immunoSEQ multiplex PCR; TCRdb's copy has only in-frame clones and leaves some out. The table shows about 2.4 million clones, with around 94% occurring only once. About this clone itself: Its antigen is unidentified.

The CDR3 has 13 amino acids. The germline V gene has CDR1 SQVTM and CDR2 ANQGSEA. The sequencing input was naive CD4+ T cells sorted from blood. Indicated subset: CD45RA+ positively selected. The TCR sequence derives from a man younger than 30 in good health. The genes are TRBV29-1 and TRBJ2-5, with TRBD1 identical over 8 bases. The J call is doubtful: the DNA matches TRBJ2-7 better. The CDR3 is CSVVLDRGYEQYF. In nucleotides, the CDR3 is TGCAGCGTTGTTCTAGACAGGGGCTACGAGCAGTACTTC.